This T cell receptor beta chain was recovered during a study of T cells in women clearing cervical HPV infection. Study at large: HLA type could not be excluded as a confounder.

Germline V gene data show CDR1 as WSHSY and CDR2 as SAAADI. Trimming pared 7 bases from V and 4 bases from J, leaving 19 bases between. This CDR3 contains 15 residues. Points on this clone: The CDR3 goes on 3 residues after the read ends, and that part is filled in from the germline J gene.

Method: immunoSEQ multiplex PCR; TCRdb's copy keeps in-frame clones and lacks some. Its table records tens of thousands of clones. The chain is built from TRBV10-2 and TRBJ2-5, with D possibly TRBD1 on 6 matching bases. Sample: blood buffy coat. This clonotype originated in a woman aged 18-70 years with a cervical HPV16 infection that either progressed to CIN3+ or cleared (not recorded which). The CDR3 region is CASTLGTGLSETQYF. The covered CDR3 bases are TGCGCCAGCACCCTAGGAACAGGGCTGTCAGAGACC.